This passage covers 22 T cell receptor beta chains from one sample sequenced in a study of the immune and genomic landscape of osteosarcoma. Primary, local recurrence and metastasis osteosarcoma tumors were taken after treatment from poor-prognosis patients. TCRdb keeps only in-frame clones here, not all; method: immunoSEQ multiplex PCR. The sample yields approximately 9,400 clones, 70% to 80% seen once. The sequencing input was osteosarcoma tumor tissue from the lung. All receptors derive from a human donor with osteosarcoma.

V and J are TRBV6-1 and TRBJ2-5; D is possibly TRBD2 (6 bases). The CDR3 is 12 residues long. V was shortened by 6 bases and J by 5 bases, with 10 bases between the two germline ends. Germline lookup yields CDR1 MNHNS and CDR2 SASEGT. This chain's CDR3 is CASSGRSETQYF. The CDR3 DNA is TGTGCCAGCAGCGGGAGATCGGAGACCCAGTACTTC.

The CDR3 bases are TGTGCCAGCCATCTAGGGGACCGGTGGGGCCAAGGCTACACCTTC. Translated, it gives CASHLGDRWGQGYTF. The chain carries TRBV6-5 and TRBJ1-2; D possibly corresponds to TRBD1 (5 bases). V lost 8 bases and J lost 8, with 24 bases in between. This CDR3 has 15 residues. Per the germline V gene, CDR1 is MNHEY and CDR2 is SVGAGI.

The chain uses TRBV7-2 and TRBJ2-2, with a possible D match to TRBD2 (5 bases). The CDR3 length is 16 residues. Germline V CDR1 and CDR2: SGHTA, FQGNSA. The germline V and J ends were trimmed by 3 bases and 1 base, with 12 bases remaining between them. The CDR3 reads CASSLMRVKNTGELFF. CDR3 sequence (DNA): TGTGCCAGCAGCTTGATGCGGGTCAAGAACACCGGGGAGCTGTTTTTT.

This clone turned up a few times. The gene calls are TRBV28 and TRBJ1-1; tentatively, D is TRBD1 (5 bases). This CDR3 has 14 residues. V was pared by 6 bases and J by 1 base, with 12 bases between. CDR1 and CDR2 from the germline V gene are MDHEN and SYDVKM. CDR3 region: CASRGGGENTEAFF. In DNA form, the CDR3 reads TGTGCCAGCAGGGGGGGAGGAGAGAACACTGAAGCTTTCTTT.

This chain's CDR3 is CASSTGVSEQFF. The DNA of the CDR3 is TGTGCCAGCAGCACCGGCGTTAGCGAGCAGTTCTTC. The rearrangement links TRBV9 to TRBJ2-1; D is undetermined. Per germline, CDR1 SGDLS and CDR2 YYNGEE. Trimming cost V 4 bases and J 10 bases, with 12 bases left between them. This CDR3 has 12 amino acids.

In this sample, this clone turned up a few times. CDR3 nucleotides: TGTGCCAGCAGCTCATCAGGGGGCTTGGAAGATACGCAGTATTTT. Translated, it gives CASSSSGGLEDTQYF. The chain employs TRBV9 and TRBJ2-3; 8 bases line up with TRBD1. Germline values: CDR1 SGDLS, CDR2 YYNGEE. This CDR3 is built from 15 residues. With V trimmed by 4 bases and J by 5 bases, 9 bases remained unmatched.

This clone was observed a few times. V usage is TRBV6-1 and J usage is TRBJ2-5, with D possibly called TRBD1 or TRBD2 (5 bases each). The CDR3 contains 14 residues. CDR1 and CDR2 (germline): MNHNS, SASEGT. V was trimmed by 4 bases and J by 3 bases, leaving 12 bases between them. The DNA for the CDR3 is TGTGCCAGCAGTGCCTCCGGGACGGAAGAGACCCAGTACTTC. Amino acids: CASSASGTEETQYF.

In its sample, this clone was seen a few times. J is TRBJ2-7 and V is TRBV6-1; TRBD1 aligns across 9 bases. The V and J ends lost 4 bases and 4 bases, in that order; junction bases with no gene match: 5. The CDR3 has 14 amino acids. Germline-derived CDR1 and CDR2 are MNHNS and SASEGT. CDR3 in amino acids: CASSGQGDVYEQYF. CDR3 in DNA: TGTGCCAGCAGTGGACAGGGGGACGTATACGAGCAGTACTTC.

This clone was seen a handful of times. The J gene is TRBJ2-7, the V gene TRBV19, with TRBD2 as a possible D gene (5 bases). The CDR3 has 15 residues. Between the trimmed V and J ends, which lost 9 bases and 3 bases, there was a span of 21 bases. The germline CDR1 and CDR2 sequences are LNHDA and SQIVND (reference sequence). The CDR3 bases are TGTGCCAGCCGCCAGGTGGGCGGGCGGTTCTACGAGCAGTACTTC. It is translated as CASRQVGGRFYEQYF.

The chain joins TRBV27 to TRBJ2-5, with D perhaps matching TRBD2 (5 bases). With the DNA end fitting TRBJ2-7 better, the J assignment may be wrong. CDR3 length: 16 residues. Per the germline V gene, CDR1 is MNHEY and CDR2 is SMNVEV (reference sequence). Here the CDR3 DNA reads TGTGCCAGCAGTCCGGGGTTCGGGGATTTCCACTACGAGCAGTACTTC. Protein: CASSPGFGDFHYEQYF.

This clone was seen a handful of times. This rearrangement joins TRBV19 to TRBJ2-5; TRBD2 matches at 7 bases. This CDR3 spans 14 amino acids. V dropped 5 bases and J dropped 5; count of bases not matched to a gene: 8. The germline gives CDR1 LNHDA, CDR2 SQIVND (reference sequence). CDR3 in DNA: TGTGCCAGTAGTTTAAGACTAGCAGGGGAGACCCAGTACTTC. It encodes CASSLRLAGETQYF. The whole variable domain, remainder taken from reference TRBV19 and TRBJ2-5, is DGGITQSPKYLFRKEGQNVTLSCEQNLNHDAMYWYRQDPGQGLRLIYYSQIVNDFQKGDIAEGYSVSREKKESFPLTVTSAQKNPTAFYLCASSLRLAGETQYFGPGTRLLVL.

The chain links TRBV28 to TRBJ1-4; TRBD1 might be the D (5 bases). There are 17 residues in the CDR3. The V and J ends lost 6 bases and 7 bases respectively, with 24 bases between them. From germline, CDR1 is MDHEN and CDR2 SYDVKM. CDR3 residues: CASRLEALGGLREKLFF. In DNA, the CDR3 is TGTGCCAGCAGGCTTGAAGCCCTCGGGGGGTTACGTGAAAAACTGTTTTTT.

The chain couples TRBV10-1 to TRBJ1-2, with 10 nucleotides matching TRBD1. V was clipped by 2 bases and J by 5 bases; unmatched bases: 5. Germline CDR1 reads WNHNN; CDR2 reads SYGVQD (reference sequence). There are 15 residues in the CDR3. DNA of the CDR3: TGCGCCAGCAGTGAGGGGACAGGGGTATTTTATGGCTACACCTTC. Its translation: CASSEGTGVFYGYTF.

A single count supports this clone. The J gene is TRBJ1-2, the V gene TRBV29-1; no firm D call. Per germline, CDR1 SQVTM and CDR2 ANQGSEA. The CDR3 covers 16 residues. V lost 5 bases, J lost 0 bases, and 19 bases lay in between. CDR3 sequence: CSVPAITGEANYGYTF. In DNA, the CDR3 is TGCAGCGTTCCGGCCATAACCGGAGAAGCTAACTATGGCTACACCTTC.

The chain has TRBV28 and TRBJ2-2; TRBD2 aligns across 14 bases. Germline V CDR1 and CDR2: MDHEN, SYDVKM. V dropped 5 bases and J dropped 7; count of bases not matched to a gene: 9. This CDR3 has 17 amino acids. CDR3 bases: TGTGCCAGCAGTACCGGACTAGCGGGAGGATGGCACGGGGAGCTGTTTTTT. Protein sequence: CASSTGLAGGWHGELFF.

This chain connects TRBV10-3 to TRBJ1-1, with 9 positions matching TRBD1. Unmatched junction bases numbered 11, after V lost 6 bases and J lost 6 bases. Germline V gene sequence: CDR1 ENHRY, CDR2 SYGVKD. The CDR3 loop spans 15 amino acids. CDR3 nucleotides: TGTGCCATCAGGGTCCGGGACAGGGAAGAATCTGAAGCTTTCTTT. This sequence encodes CAIRVRDREESEAFF.

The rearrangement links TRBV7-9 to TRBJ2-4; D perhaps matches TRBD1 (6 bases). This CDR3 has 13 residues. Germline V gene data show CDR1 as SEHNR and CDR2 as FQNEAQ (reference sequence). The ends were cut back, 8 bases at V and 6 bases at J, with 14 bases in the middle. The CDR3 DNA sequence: TGTGCCAGCGGGGCAGGGGAGACAAACATTCAGTACTTC. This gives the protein CASGAGETNIQYF.

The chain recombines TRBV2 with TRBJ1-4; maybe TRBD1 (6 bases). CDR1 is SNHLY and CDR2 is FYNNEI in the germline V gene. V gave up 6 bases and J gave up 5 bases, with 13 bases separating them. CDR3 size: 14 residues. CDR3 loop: CASRQTRGNEKLFF. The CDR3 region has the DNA TGTGCCAGCAGACAGACAAGGGGGAATGAAAAACTGTTTTTT.

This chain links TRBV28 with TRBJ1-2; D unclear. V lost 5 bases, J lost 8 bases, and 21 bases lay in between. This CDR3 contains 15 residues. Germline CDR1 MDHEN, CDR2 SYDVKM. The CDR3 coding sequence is TGTGCCAGCAGTACTAACCTCCGGGCCAACTGGGGCTACACCTTC. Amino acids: CASSTNLRANWGYTF.

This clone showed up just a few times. CDR3 sequence (DNA): TGTGCCAGCAGTGAGCCGGGGGCGCCGGTTTCACCCCTCCACTTT. It specifies CASSEPGAPVSPLHF. The genes are TRBV6-1 and TRBJ1-6; D might be TRBD1 (6 bases). CDR3 length: 15 residues. CDR1 is MNHNS, CDR2 SASEGT, per germline. V lost 3 bases and J lost 9, with 15 bases in between.

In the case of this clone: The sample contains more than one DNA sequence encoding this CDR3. CDR3 sequence: CASSPVGEQFF. In DNA form, the CDR3 reads TGTGCCAGCAGCCCAGTCGGGGAGCAGTTCTTC. The chain recombines TRBV2 with TRBJ2-1; D remains ambiguous. This CDR3 has 11 residues. Per the germline V gene, CDR1 is SNHLY and CDR2 is FYNNEI. The V end lost 6 bases, the J end lost 10 bases, and 10 bases lay between the germline ends.

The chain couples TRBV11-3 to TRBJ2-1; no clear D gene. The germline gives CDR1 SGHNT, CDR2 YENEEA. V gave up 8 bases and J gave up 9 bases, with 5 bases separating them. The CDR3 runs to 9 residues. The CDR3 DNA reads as TGTGCCAGCCCGGGTGAGCAGTTCTTC. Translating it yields CASPGEQFF.